A single sample gave rise to the 26 T cell receptor beta chains below, sequenced in a study of cytomegalovirus exposure and HLA in healthy donors (dated by TCRdb to about 2017). The library came from the immunoSEQ multiplex PCR assay. For the multiplex PCR, a mixture combining 60 forward primers for TCR Vbeta segments and 13 reverse primers for TCR Jbeta segments was used. TCRdb retrieved this table from immuneACCESS and kept in-frame rearrangements only. Not all clones are present; in checked studies, unresolved V genes account for under half, and no reason is known for the remainder. Here the sample has 150,000 to 200,000 clones; 80% to 90% occur a single time. Clones ranked in the top ten supply around 6.7% of the sample. What was sequenced was PBMCs. These receptors all stem from a woman aged 25 to 39 in good health and CMV-seropositive.

The chain is built from TRBV18 and TRBJ2-7; D gene uncertain. The CDR3 is 13 residues long. V lost 0 bases, J lost 4 bases, and 7 bases lay in between. Per germline, CDR1 KGHSH and CDR2 LQKENI. In nucleotides, the CDR3 is TGTGCCAGCTCACCACCCCACGGGTACGAGCAGTACTTC. This translates into CASSPPHGYEQYF.

In nucleotides, the CDR3 is TGTGCCAGCTCCCTGACAGGATCCCCGGGTCAGCCCCAGCATTTT. Its protein product is CASSLTGSPGQPQHF. The chain joins TRBV18 to TRBJ1-5; perhaps TRBD1 as D (6 bases). Between the trimmed V and J ends, which lost 6 bases and 6 bases, there was a span of 18 bases. The germline CDR1 and CDR2 sequences are KGHSH and LQKENI. The CDR3 totals 15 residues.

The chain combines TRBV28 with TRBJ1-2; 7 bases are a match to TRBD1. The CDR3 runs to 12 residues. The trim removed 4 bases at V and 7 bases at J, leaving 3 bases unmatched. Germline CDR1 is MDHEN and CDR2 is SYDVKM. In DNA, the CDR3 is TGTGCCAGCAGTTACAGGGGCTTTGGCTACACCTTC. It is translated as CASSYRGFGYTF.

V usage is TRBV5-5 and J usage is TRBJ2-7, with TRBD2 identical over 10 bases. Germline V gene lookup returns CDR1 SGHKS and CDR2 YYEKEE (reference sequence). The CDR3 has 16 amino acids. The V and J ends lost 4 bases and 2 bases, in that order; junction bases with no gene match: 9. For the CDR3, the DNA is TGTGCCAGCAGCCCCCCCGTAGCGGGGGGAACCTACGAGCAGTACTTC. Translating it yields CASSPPVAGGTYEQYF.

V gene TRBV7-7 combines with J gene TRBJ2-5; D remains ambiguous. The J call may be incorrect, as the DNA end agrees better with TRBJ2-7. CDR1 is SSHAT and CDR2 is FNYEAQ in the germline V gene (reference sequence). The CDR3 has 15 amino acids. Here the CDR3 DNA reads TGTGCCAGCAGCTTTATTGGCCCGCCTGACTACGAGCAGTACTTC. This gives the protein CASSFIGPPDYEQYF.

The V and J genes are TRBV30 and TRBJ1-5; the D is unclear. Trimming stripped 0 bases from V and 7 bases from J, with 13 bases between. This CDR3 contains 14 residues. Germline CDR1 and CDR2: GTSNPN and SVGIG (reference sequence). CDR3 nucleotides: TGTGCCTGGAGTGTACGGTCAGGAGGACAGCCCCAGCATTTT. The encoded protein is CAWSVRSGGQPQHF.

In nucleotides, the CDR3 is TGCGCCAGCAGCCCAGAGACAGGGGGTGACGAGCAGTACTTC. Encoded protein: CASSPETGGDEQYF. The chain joins TRBV5-1 to TRBJ2-7; 9 positions agree with TRBD1. J was trimmed by 5 bases and V by 4 bases; bases with no gene match: 7. Germline values: CDR1 SGHRS, CDR2 YFSETQ. The CDR3 runs to 14 residues. The variable domain in full, completed from reference TRBV5-1 and TRBJ2-7, reads KAGVTQTPRYLIKTRGQQVTLSCSPISGHRSVSWYQQTPGQGLQFLFEYFSETQRNKGNFPGRFSGRQFSNSRSEMNVSTLELGDSALYLCASSPETGGDEQYFGPGTRLTVT.

This clone was counted between two and nine times. V gene TRBV7-2 combines with J gene TRBJ1-6; 9 nucleotides match TRBD1. Germline V CDR1 and CDR2: SGHTA, FQGNSA. The V gene end was trimmed by 5 bases and the J gene end by 7 bases; junction bases not matched to a gene: 9. CDR3 length equals 16 residues. The CDR3 sequence: CASSLGLGQGNSPLHF. CDR3 sequence (DNA): TGTGCCAGCAGCCTGGGACTGGGACAGGGCAATTCACCCCTCCACTTT. The variable domain in full, with the rest retrieved from reference TRBV7-2 and TRBJ1-6, is GAGVSQSPSNKVTEKGKDVELRCDPISGHTALYWYRQSLGQGLEFLIYFQGNSAPDKSGLPSDRFSAERTGGSVSTLTIQRTQQEDSAVYLCASSLGLGQGNSPLHFGNGTRLTVT.

V gene TRBV5-1 combines with J gene TRBJ2-2; D ambiguous. Germline V lookup: CDR1 SGHRS, CDR2 YFSETQ. Trimming took 0 bases from V and 3 from J, leaving 3 bases between them. The CDR3 consists of 13 residues. CDR3 protein: CASSLADTGELFF. CDR3 bases: TGCGCCAGCAGCTTGGCGGACACCGGGGAGCTGTTTTTT.

This clone appeared once. J is TRBJ2-2 and V is TRBV28; 7 nucleotides agree with TRBD1. Unmatched junction bases numbered 10, after V lost 6 bases and J lost 6 bases. The CDR3 loop spans 15 amino acids. The germline gives CDR1 MDHEN, CDR2 SYDVKM. CDR3: CASRRYRGASGELFF. In DNA, the CDR3 is TGTGCCAGCAGGAGATACAGGGGAGCCTCCGGGGAGCTGTTTTTT.

This rearrangement joins TRBV27 to TRBJ1-1, with D possibly being TRBD1 (5 bases). Deletions cut 6 bases from V and 1 base from J, with 12 bases between. This CDR3 has 14 amino acids. The germline V gene encodes CDR1 MNHEY and CDR2 SMNVEV (reference sequence). The CDR3 region is CASRPLGGNTEAFF. In DNA, the CDR3 is TGTGCCAGCAGACCCCTCGGGGGGAACACTGAAGCTTTCTTT.

V is TRBV16 and J is TRBJ2-3; no clear D gene. This CDR3 is 16 amino acids long. V was cut by 0 bases and J by 0 bases, with 10 bases left in between. Germline V CDR1 and CDR2: KGHSY, FQNENV. The CDR3 region is CASSQSAAASTDTQYF. The DNA for the CDR3 is TGTGCCAGCAGCCAATCGGCGGCAGCGAGCACAGATACGCAGTATTTT.

The V gene is TRBV15, the J gene TRBJ2-7; D is uncertain. There are 14 residues in the CDR3. CDR1 LNHNV and CDR2 YYDKDF come from the germline V gene (reference sequence). The V gene lost 0 bases and the J gene lost 5 bases, with 11 bases spanning the gap. The CDR3 spells CATSRDIASDEQYF. In DNA, the CDR3 is TGTGCCACCAGCAGAGATATAGCCAGCGACGAGCAGTACTTC.

CDR3 nucleotides: TGCGCCAGCAGCTTGGGACAGGGGGCGTCTAATGAAAAACTGTTTTTT. It yields the protein CASSLGQGASNEKLFF. This chain uses TRBV5-1 with TRBJ1-4, with TRBD1 matching over 10 bases. Trimming took 0 bases from V and 3 from J; bases not matched to a gene: 2. Germline CDR1 SGHRS, CDR2 YFSETQ. CDR3 length: 16 amino acids.

V is TRBV7-7 and J is TRBJ2-5; 8 bases are shared with TRBD1. CDR3 length: 13 residues. Unmatched junction bases numbered 10, after V lost 5 bases and J lost 11 bases. Germline V CDR1 and CDR2: SSHAT, FNYEAQ (reference sequence). The CDR3 sequence is CASSTQGASEQYF. CDR3 sequence (DNA): TGTGCCAGCAGCACTCAGGGGGCTAGTGAGCAGTACTTC.

This sequence joins TRBV6-1 and TRBJ2-7, with a weak D call TRBD2 (6 bases). The CDR3 consists of 14 residues. V shed 0 bases and J shed 3 bases, with 9 bases lying between them. Germline values: CDR1 MNHNS, CDR2 SASEGT. CDR3 region: CASSEAGRYYEQYF. CDR3 DNA sequence: TGTGCCAGCAGTGAAGCAGGGAGGTACTACGAGCAGTACTTC.

The genes are TRBV6-4 and TRBJ1-1, with D possibly TRBD1 on 5 matching bases. The V and J ends lost 3 bases and 3 bases respectively, with 11 bases between them. The CDR3 extends over 14 amino acids. Germline assignment: CDR1 MRHNA and CDR2 SNTAGT. In DNA, the CDR3 is TGTGCCAGCAGTGAAAGGGGTGAGGACACTGAAGCTTTCTTT. It is translated as CASSERGEDTEAFF.

This chain uses TRBV6-5 with TRBJ1-5; D gene ambiguous. Trimming removed 0 bases at V and 6 bases at J, with 9 bases between. The CDR3 covers 14 residues. The V gene's germline CDR1 is MNHEY and CDR2 SVGAGI. The chain's CDR3 is CASSYSRGTQPQHF. CDR3 sequence (DNA): TGTGCCAGCAGTTACTCGAGAGGCACTCAGCCCCAGCATTTT.

The chain recombines TRBV28 with TRBJ1-6; D not resolved. The germline gives CDR1 MDHEN, CDR2 SYDVKM. Trimming left V 4 bases short and J 6 bases short, with 10 bases between. This CDR3 region has 14 residues. This chain's CDR3 is CASSYPDINSPLHF. The DNA of the CDR3 is TGTGCCAGCAGTTATCCCGACATTAATTCACCCCTCCACTTT.

The J gene is TRBJ1-1, the V gene TRBV7-3; 8 nucleotides match TRBD1. Trimming removed 3 bases from V and 1 base from J; junction bases left unmatched: 7. This CDR3 has 16 residues. Germline V gene sequence: CDR1 SGHTA, CDR2 FQGTGA. Here the CDR3 reads CASSFSFDRGNTEAFF. CDR3 bases: TGTGCCAGCAGCTTTTCCTTCGACAGGGGGAACACTGAAGCTTTCTTT.

CDR3: CASSLKRGATYEQYF. CDR3 DNA sequence: TGTGCCAGCAGTTTAAAGCGGGGGGCTACCTACGAGCAGTACTTC. The chain employs TRBV28 and TRBJ2-7, with 9 bases matching TRBD2. The CDR3 covers 15 residues. V dropped 2 bases and J dropped 2; count of bases not matched to a gene: 4. Per the germline V gene, CDR1 is MDHEN and CDR2 is SYDVKM.

The chain combines TRBV29-1 with TRBJ2-5; 11 nucleotides match TRBD2. The CDR3 length is 15 residues. In germline, CDR1 is SQVTM, CDR2 ANQGSEA. Trimming took 4 bases from V and 3 from J; bases not matched to a gene: 7. CDR3: CSVAHSGGEEETQYF. The CDR3 coding sequence is TGCAGCGTTGCACATAGCGGGGGGGAGGAAGAGACCCAGTACTTC. Using reference TRBV29-1 and TRBJ2-5 for the parts outside the CDR3, the full variable domain is SAVISQKPSRDICQRGTSLTIQCQVDSQVTMMFWYRQQPGQSLTLIATANQGSEATYESGFVIDKFPISRPNLTFSTLTVSNMSPEDSSIYLCSVAHSGGEEETQYFGPGTRLLVL.

The rearrangement links TRBV2 to TRBJ2-2, with 8 bases lining up with TRBD2. CDR3 length equals 15 residues. V lost 4 bases, J lost 1 base, and 2 bases stayed unmatched. CDR1 SNHLY and CDR2 FYNNEI come from the germline V gene. CDR3 amino acids: CASSVLAENTGELFF. The CDR3 DNA sequence: TGTGCCAGCAGTGTACTAGCGGAGAACACCGGGGAGCTGTTTTTT.

Remarks on this clone: Distinct nucleotide sequences in the sample also encode this CDR3. This chain joins TRBV9 and TRBJ2-7, with 10 bases matching TRBD1. The CDR3 is 13 residues long. With V trimmed by 0 bases and J by 6 bases, 0 bases remained unmatched. Germline CDR1 SGDLS, CDR2 YYNGEE. The CDR3 DNA reads TGTGCCAGCAGCGTAGGGACAGGGGGCGAGCAGTACTTC. Translating it yields CASSVGTGGEQYF.

The chain recombines TRBV19 with TRBJ2-2, with TRBD2 matching 7 bases. J lost 4 bases, V lost 4 bases, and 12 bases had no gene match. Per germline, CDR1 LNHDA and CDR2 SQIVND (reference sequence). The CDR3 loop spans 17 amino acids. This chain's CDR3 is CASSKGSGGPGTGELFF. CDR3 sequence (DNA): TGTGCCAGTAGTAAAGGGTCGGGGGGACCCGGCACCGGGGAGCTGTTTTTT. Full variable domain (rest looked up from reference TRBV19 and TRBJ2-2): DGGITQSPKYLFRKEGQNVTLSCEQNLNHDAMYWYRQDPGQGLRLIYYSQIVNDFQKGDIAEGYSVSREKKESFPLTVTSAQKNPTAFYLCASSKGSGGPGTGELFFGEGSRLTVL.

In nucleotides, the CDR3 is TGTGCCAGCAGCTTAGCCGATATACTAGGGGATACGCAGTATTTT. Translation gives CASSLADILGDTQYF. V gene TRBV7-9 combines with J gene TRBJ2-3, with a tentative D call TRBD2 (5 bases). V was shortened by 0 bases and J by 6 bases, with 13 bases between the two germline ends. The CDR3 sequence is 15 residues long. The germline V gene encodes CDR1 SEHNR and CDR2 FQNEAQ (reference sequence).